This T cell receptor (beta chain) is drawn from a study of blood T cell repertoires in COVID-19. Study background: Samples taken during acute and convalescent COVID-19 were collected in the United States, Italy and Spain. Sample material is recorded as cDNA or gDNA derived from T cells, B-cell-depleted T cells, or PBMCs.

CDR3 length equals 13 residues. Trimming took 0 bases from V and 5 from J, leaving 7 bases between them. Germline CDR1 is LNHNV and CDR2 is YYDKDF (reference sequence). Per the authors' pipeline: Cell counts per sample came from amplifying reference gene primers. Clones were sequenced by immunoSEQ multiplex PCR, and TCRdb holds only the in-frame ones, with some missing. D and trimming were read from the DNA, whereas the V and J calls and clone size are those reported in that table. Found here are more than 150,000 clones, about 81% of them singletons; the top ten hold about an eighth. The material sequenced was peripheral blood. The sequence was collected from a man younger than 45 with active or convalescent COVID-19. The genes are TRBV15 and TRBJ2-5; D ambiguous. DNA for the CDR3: TGTGCCACCAGCAGAGACTTTGCGGAGACCCAGTACTTC. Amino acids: CATSRDFAETQYF.